Listed below are T cell receptor beta chains from one sample, sequenced in a study of blood T cells in healthy people across ages. Each CDR3 protein is one row after TCRdb ran MiXCR on the 5' RACE reads. The sample records 1.5 million to 2 million distinct CDR3 sequences, roughly 50% being singletons. The sample consisted of blood. Receptor source: a middle-aged woman in good health. The CDR3 runs from the conserved cysteine through the conserved F or W. Fields, in order: D gene, clone size, V gene, J gene, CDR3 length, CDR3 DNA, CDR3 protein. A D gene is named only where the DNA matches it firmly. Size tells how often a clone was seen (once, few, many) or the class of an expanded clone, and some rows leave it out.

D gene: NA; clone size: few; V gene: TRBV6-5; J gene: TRBJ2-7; CDR3 length: 15; CDR3 DNA: TGTGCCAGCAGTCCACCGTCAACAGGATCGGGCGAGCAGTACTTC; CDR3 protein: CASSPPSTGSGEQYF
D gene: TRBD1; clone size: NA; V gene: TRBV6-2/TRBV6-3; J gene: TRBJ2-7; CDR3 length: 15; CDR3 DNA: TGTCCCAGCAGTTATTGGGGACAGTTCCCTTGGGAGCAGTACTTC; CDR3 protein: CPSSYWGQFPWEQYF
D gene: TRBD1; clone size: NA; V gene: TRBV4-3; J gene: TRBJ2-1; CDR3 length: 14; CDR3 DNA: TGCGCCAGCAGCAAAAAGACAGGGGTGAATGAGCAGTTCTTC; CDR3 protein: CASSKKTGVNEQFF
D gene: NA; clone size: NA; V gene: TRBV27; J gene: TRBJ2-3; CDR3 length: 16; CDR3 DNA: TGTGCCAGCAGCCAGACCCATTTGGGGCGCACAGAGACGCAGTATTTT; CDR3 protein: CASSQTHLGRTETQYF
D gene: TRBD1; clone size: NA; V gene: TRBV28; J gene: TRBJ2-7; CDR3 length: 15; CDR3 DNA: TGTGCCAGCAGTGGGACCCCCGGGACAGCCTACGAGCAGTACTTC; CDR3 protein: CASSGTPGTAYEQYF
D gene: NA; clone size: NA; V gene: TRBV9; J gene: TRBJ1-6; CDR3 length: 18; CDR3 DNA: TGTGCCAGCAGCGTCTCCCGGGACGGGAGCTCCTATAATTCACCCCTCCACTTT; CDR3 protein: CASSVSRDGSSYNSPLHF
D gene: NA; clone size: NA; V gene: TRBV6-6; J gene: TRBJ2-1; CDR3 length: 12; CDR3 DNA: TGTGCCAGCGATGCAGGGCGGAATGAGCAGTTCTTC; CDR3 protein: CASDAGRNEQFF
D gene: TRBD1; clone size: NA; V gene: TRBV20-1; J gene: TRBJ2-1; CDR3 length: 14; CDR3 DNA: TGCAGTGCGGCCTCCGGGACAGGGTCCCACGAGCAGTTCTTC; CDR3 protein: CSAASGTGSHEQFF
D gene: NA; clone size: NA; V gene: TRBV4-2; J gene: TRBJ2-1; CDR3 length: 17; CDR3 DNA: TGTGCCAGCAGCCAAGATAAGCGTATCGGGTACGGGAATGAGCAGTTCTTC; CDR3 protein: CASSQDKRIGYGNEQFF
D gene: TRBD1; clone size: few; V gene: TRBV20-1; J gene: TRBJ2-7; CDR3 length: 14; CDR3 DNA: TGCAGTGCTACTTCGGACAGGGTCACCTACGAGCAGTACTTC; CDR3 protein: CSATSDRVTYEQYF
D gene: TRBD2; clone size: NA; V gene: TRBV7-2; J gene: TRBJ2-5; CDR3 length: 15; CDR3 DNA: TGTGCCAGCAGCTTAGAACTAGCGCGTATGGAGACCCAGTACTTC; CDR3 protein: CASSLELARMETQYF
D gene: TRBD1; clone size: NA; V gene: TRBV20-1; J gene: TRBJ2-5; CDR3 length: 15; CDR3 DNA: TGCAGTGCCCCTAAGACAGGGGGAATTTGGGAGACCCAGTACTTC; CDR3 protein: CSAPKTGGIWETQYF
D gene: TRBD1; clone size: few; V gene: TRBV4-3; J gene: TRBJ1-6; CDR3 length: 16; CDR3 DNA: TGCGCCAGCAGCCAAGTACCACAGGGGAATAATTCACCCCTCCACTTT; CDR3 protein: CASSQVPQGNNSPLHF
D gene: NA; clone size: few; V gene: TRBV20-1; J gene: TRBJ2-3; CDR3 length: 16; CDR3 DNA: TGCAGTGCTAGAGATCAGGTGGCCCTTAGCACAGATACGCAGTATTTT; CDR3 protein: CSARDQVALSTDTQYF
D gene: NA; clone size: NA; V gene: TRBV10-3; J gene: TRBJ2-7; CDR3 length: 17; CDR3 DNA: TGTGCCATCAGTGAGTCTGCAGCGGTCAGTTCCTCCTACGAGCAGTACTTC; CDR3 protein: CAISESAAVSSSYEQYF
D gene: TRBD1; clone size: NA; V gene: TRBV7-9; J gene: TRBJ1-2; CDR3 length: 15; CDR3 DNA: TGTGCCAGCAGCTTAGTGGGGGACAGGAACTATGGCCACACCTTC; CDR3 protein: CASSLVGDRNYGHTF
D gene: TRBD2; clone size: few; V gene: TRBV28; J gene: TRBJ2-1; CDR3 length: 15; CDR3 DNA: TGTGCCAGCAGTATGACTAGCGGGGGGGCTTATGAGCAGTTCTTC; CDR3 protein: CASSMTSGGAYEQFF
D gene: NA; clone size: NA; V gene: TRBV12-3/TRBV12-4; J gene: TRBJ1-4; CDR3 length: 15; CDR3 DNA: TGTGCCAGCAGTACAATCGACAGTCGGGGTGAAAAACTGTTTTTT; CDR3 protein: CASSTIDSRGEKLFF
D gene: NA; clone size: NA; V gene: TRBV4-3; J gene: TRBJ1-1; CDR3 length: 16; CDR3 DNA: TGCGCCAGCAGCCCCTTGGGGGCCTCTGCCGACACTGAAGCTTTCTTT; CDR3 protein: CASSPLGASADTEAFF
D gene: NA; clone size: NA; V gene: TRBV20-1; J gene: TRBJ2-5; CDR3 length: 16; CDR3 DNA: TGCAGTGCTACCTTTGGGCGGGGTCTGTACCAAGAGACCCAGTACTTC; CDR3 protein: CSATFGRGLYQETQYF
D gene: TRBD1; clone size: NA; V gene: TRBV6-5; J gene: TRBJ1-6; CDR3 length: 17; CDR3 DNA: TGTGCCAGCAGTTACGTACCGGGACAGGGACGCAATTCACCCCTCCACTTT; CDR3 protein: CASSYVPGQGRNSPLHF
D gene: TRBD1; clone size: NA; V gene: TRBV7-2; J gene: TRBJ1-2; CDR3 length: 13; CDR3 DNA: TGTGCCAGCAGCGTAGCGCAGGGGGGAGGCTACACCTTC; CDR3 protein: CASSVAQGGGYTF
D gene: TRBD2; clone size: NA; V gene: TRBV5-1; J gene: TRBJ2-1; CDR3 length: 19; CDR3 DNA: TGCGCCAGCAGCTCTGTGGGACTAGCGGGGGGGAGACCCTACAATGAGCAGTTCTTC; CDR3 protein: CASSSVGLAGGRPYNEQFF
D gene: NA; clone size: NA; V gene: TRBV5-1; J gene: TRBJ1-2; CDR3 length: 13; CDR3 DNA: TGCGCCAGCAGCCATTGGACAGCCTATGGCTACACCTTC; CDR3 protein: CASSHWTAYGYTF
D gene: NA; clone size: NA; V gene: TRBV20-1; J gene: TRBJ1-5; CDR3 length: 15; CDR3 DNA: TGCAGTGCTAGAGACGGCCTCCTGAGCAATCAGCCCCAGCATTTT; CDR3 protein: CSARDGLLSNQPQHF
D gene: NA; clone size: few; V gene: TRBV6-5; J gene: TRBJ1-6; CDR3 length: 16; CDR3 DNA: TGTGCCAGCAGTTACTCGATACCCGACTATAATTCACCCCTCCACTTT; CDR3 protein: CASSYSIPDYNSPLHF
D gene: NA; clone size: NA; V gene: TRBV27; J gene: TRBJ1-5; CDR3 length: 14; CDR3 DNA: TGTGCCAGCTCACGGCGACAGGACAATCAGCCCCAGCATTTT; CDR3 protein: CASSRRQDNQPQHF
D gene: TRBD1; clone size: NA; V gene: TRBV14; J gene: TRBJ2-7; CDR3 length: 17; CDR3 DNA: TGTGCCAGCAGCCCTCAAAAAACCGGGACAGGGGGGTACGAGCAGTACTTC; CDR3 protein: CASSPQKTGTGGYEQYF